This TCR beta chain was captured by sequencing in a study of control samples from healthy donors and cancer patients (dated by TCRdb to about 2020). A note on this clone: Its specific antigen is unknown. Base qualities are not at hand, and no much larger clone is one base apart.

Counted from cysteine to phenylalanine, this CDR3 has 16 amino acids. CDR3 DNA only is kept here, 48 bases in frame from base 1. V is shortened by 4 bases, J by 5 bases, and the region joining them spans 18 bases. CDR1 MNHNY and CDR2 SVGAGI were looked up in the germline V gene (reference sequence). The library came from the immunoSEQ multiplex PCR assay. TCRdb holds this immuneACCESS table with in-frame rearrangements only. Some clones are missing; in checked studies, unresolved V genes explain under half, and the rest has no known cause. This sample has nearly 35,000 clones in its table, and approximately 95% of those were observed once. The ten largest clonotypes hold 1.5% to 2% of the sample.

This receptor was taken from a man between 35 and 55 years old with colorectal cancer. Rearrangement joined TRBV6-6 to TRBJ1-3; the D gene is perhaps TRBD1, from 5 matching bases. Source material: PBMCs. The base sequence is TGTGCCAGCAGTTCCGGGGGACTCGGATCACGAAACACCATATATTTT. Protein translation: CASSSGGLGSRNTIYF.